This T cell receptor (beta chain) was recovered during a study of T cells after yellow fever vaccination. Study-wide background: It was SMART-Seq v4 Ultra Low Input that prepared the fractions with low cell numbers. General study points: It was a weaker secondary response, yet one that peaked faster, at day 5 versus 15.

The CDR3 runs to 13 residues. V was pared by 5 bases and J by 8 bases, with 15 bases between. 5'RACE template switching added a universal primer site and UMIs to TCR cDNA. Each CDR3 protein gets one entry after TCRdb re-called the 5' RACE reads with MiXCR. Among over 120,000 distinct CDR3 sequences listed, more than 6.5% were seen once. In its sample, this clonotype was seen many times. Its antigen is as yet unknown. The source of this sequence is a man aged 25 to 40 who received the YFV17D yellow fever vaccine. The material sequenced was CD4+ T cells sorted from PBMCs, taken 10 days after the yellow fever booster vaccination. The chain recombines TRBV12-3 or TRBV12-4 with TRBJ1-2; TRBD1 is a possible D gene (5 bases). The CDR3 is CASSPGGIKGYTF. CDR3 coding DNA: TGTGCCAGCAGTCCCGGGGGGATTAAGGGCTACACCTTC.